This T cell receptor beta chain was obtained from a study of cytomegalovirus exposure and HLA in healthy donors. Primers included in the PCR were 60 Vbeta and 13 Jbeta primers. The table came from immunoSEQ multiplex PCR; TCRdb's copy has only in-frame clones and leaves some out. The data contain approximately 110,000 clones, roughly 81% of them singletons. Material for sequencing was PBMCs. The TCR comes from a woman aged 25 to 39 in good health and CMV-seronegative.

The CDR3 bases are TGCGCCAGCAGCCAAGTATACCCTAGCGGGCCGTACAATGAGCAGTTCTTC. It yields the protein CASSQVYPSGPYNEQFF. The genes are TRBV4-3 and TRBJ2-1; 8 bases map to TRBD2. The CDR3 loop spans 17 amino acids. Germline assignment: CDR1 LGHNA and CDR2 YSLEER. V lost 1 base to trimming and J lost 4 bases; unmatched junction nucleotides: 9.